This T cell receptor beta chain was retrieved from a study of blood T cell repertoires in COVID-19. For the study at large: The study drew acute and convalescent COVID-19 samples from the United States, Italy and Spain. PBMCs, B-cell-depleted T cells, or T cells provided the cDNA or gDNA that made up the material.

Germline V gene data show CDR1 as KGHSH and CDR2 as LQKENI. CDR3 length: 15 residues. V trimming: 3 bases; J trimming: 7 bases; junction bases outside the gene matches: 11. This clone was seen more than once but under ten times. Study processing details: Estimation of nucleated cell counts relied on the amplification of reference gene primers. Using immunoSEQ multiplex PCR, the repertoire was profiled, and TCRdb retains in-frame clones only, with some absent. The V and J calls and clone size come from that table; D and trimming were worked out from the DNA. Of about 160,000 clones detected, roughly four fifths appear once; the ten largest clones hold approximately 10%.

V gene TRBV18 combines with J gene TRBJ2-7; 8 nucleotides align to TRBD2. The receptor was derived from a human donor in a cohort sampled during active COVID-19. Sequencing was done on a sample of peripheral blood. The CDR3 loop reads CASSPFTSGSWEQYF. CDR3 coding DNA: TGTGCCAGCTCACCGTTTACTAGCGGATCTTGGGAGCAGTACTTC.